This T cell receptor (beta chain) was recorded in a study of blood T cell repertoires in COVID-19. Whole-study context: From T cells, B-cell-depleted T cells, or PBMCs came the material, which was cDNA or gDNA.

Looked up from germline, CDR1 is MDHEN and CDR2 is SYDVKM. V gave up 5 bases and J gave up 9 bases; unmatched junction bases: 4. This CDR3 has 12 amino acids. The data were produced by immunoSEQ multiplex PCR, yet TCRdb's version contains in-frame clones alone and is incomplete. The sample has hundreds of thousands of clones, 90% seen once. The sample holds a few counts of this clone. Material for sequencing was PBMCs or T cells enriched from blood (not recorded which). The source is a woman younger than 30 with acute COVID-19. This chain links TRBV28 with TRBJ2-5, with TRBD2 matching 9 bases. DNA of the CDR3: TGTGCCAGCAGTCCCGCGGGGGGGTCCCAGTACTTC. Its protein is CASSPAGGSQYF.